The clone carrying this T cell receptor beta chain came up a few times. No antigen is known for it. TCR beta CDR3 region amplification was performed from RNA transcripts. With the HTBI primer set, the TCR CDR3 went through a first round of RT-PCR. MiXCR, run by TCRdb on the multiplex PCR reads, gives a single entry per CDR3 protein. Found here are about 560,000 distinct CDR3 sequences, over 15% of them singletons; the top ten hold under 20%. This entry belongs to a study of T cells in Graves' hyperthyroidism and ophthalmopathy. Points from the study as a whole: For ophthalmopathy, model prediction preceded onset by a median around six months.

Germline loops: CDR1 DFQATT, CDR2 SNEGSKA (reference sequence). This CDR3 spans 13 amino acids. Germline trimming cut 6 bases from V and 5 bases from J; bases unmatched to any gene: 6. The V and J genes are TRBV20-1 and TRBJ2-1; 8 positions agree with TRBD1. This TCR was recovered from a young woman with Graves' hyperthyroidism. Sequenced: blood. Here the CDR3 DNA reads TGCAGTGCCGAAGGGACAGGTCACAATGAGCAGTTCTTC. Translating gives CSAEGTGHNEQFF.